This T cell receptor beta chain was obtained from a study of T cell responses to AZD1222 COVID-19 vaccine. V lost 4 bases, J lost 5 bases, and 8 bases stayed unmatched. The CDR3 spans 15 residues. Germline values: CDR1 SGHRS, CDR2 YFSETQ. A single count supports this clone. The assay was immunoSEQ multiplex PCR, and TCRdb's table has in-frame clones only and misses some. Of approximately 110,000 clones in the sample, roughly 90% were seen once. This chain connects TRBV5-1 to TRBJ2-2; 7 bases are shared with TRBD1. The source of this sequence is an adult in good health. Here the sequenced sample was peripheral blood, taken on day 0 of AZD1222 vaccination. This chain's CDR3 is CASSPPRQGTGELFF. In DNA form, the CDR3 reads TGCGCCAGCAGCCCTCCGAGACAGGGAACCGGGGAGCTGTTTTTT.